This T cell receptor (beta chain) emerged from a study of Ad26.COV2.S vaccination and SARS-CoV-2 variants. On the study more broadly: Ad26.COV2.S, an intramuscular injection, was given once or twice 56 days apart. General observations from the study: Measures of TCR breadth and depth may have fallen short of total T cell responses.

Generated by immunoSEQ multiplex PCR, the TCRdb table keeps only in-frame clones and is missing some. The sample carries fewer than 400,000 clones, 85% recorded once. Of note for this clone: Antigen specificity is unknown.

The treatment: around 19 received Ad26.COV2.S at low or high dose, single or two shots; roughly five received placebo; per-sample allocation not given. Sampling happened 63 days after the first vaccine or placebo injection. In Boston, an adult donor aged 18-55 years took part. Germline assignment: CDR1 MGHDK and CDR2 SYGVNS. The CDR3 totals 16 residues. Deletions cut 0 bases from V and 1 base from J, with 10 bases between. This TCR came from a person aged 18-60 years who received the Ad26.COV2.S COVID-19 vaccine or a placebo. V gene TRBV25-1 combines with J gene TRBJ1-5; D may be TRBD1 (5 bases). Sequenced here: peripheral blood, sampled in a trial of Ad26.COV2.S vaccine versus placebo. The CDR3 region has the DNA TGTGCCAGCAGTGAATACGGCAGGGAGAGCAATCAGCCCCAGCATTTT. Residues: CASSEYGRESNQPQHF.